This T cell receptor (beta chain) originates from a study of blood T cell repertoires in COVID-19. Study summary: The United States, Italy and Spain were the sources of the acute and convalescent COVID-19 samples.

In the original analysis: Amplifying reference gene primers gave estimates of nucleated cell counts. The repertoire was sequenced with immunoSEQ multiplex PCR; TCRdb's copy has only in-frame clones and lacks some. The V and J calls and clone size are taken from that table; D and trimming were inferred from the DNA. The data contain tens of thousands of clones, about 87% of them singletons. Germline V gene data show CDR1 as ENHRY and CDR2 as SYGVKD. CDR3 size: 17 residues. The V gene end was trimmed by 0 bases and the J gene end by 8 bases; junction bases not matched to a gene: 15. The source material was peripheral blood. V usage is TRBV10-3 and J usage is TRBJ1-2, with 7 bases identical to TRBD1. The receptor was isolated from a man aged 45 to 65 with active COVID-19. For the CDR3, the DNA is TGTGCCATCAGTGAGTCGACCCATGGAGGGGGCACATCCGGCTACACCTTC. Translated, it gives CAISESTHGGGTSGYTF.